Listed below are T cell receptor beta chains from one sample, sequenced in a study of patients and donors after allogeneic stem cell transplantation. One entry per CDR3 protein results from TCRdb running MiXCR on the RT-PCR reads. The repertoire includes hundreds of thousands of distinct CDR3 sequences, roughly 17% of them detected once, and 6.5% to 7.5% sits in the top ten. The source material was blood, either unsorted or a sorted T cell fraction (not recorded which). These receptors were taken from a human donor who was either an allogeneic HSCT recipient or a stem cell or donor lymphocyte infusion donor (not recorded which). It is not recorded whose cells these are; they may come from a transplant donor. Both conserved end residues are part of each CDR3.

V	J	CDR3
TRBV10-3	TRBJ2-3	CAISEKRENTDTQYF
TRBV18	TRBJ2-5	CASSPGPETQYF
TRBV20-1	TRBJ2-7	CSATYPTGHYEQYF
TRBV3-1	TRBJ2-1	CASSSRVGGYEQFF
TRBV29-1	TRBJ2-2	CSVEGRSEAGGYGGELFF
TRBV4-3	TRBJ1-2	CASSQDGTTYGYTF
TRBV6-1	TRBJ2-3	CASSPGTSGFTDTQYF
TRBV30	TRBJ2-1	CAWSVVAGFLNEQFF
TRBV12-3/TRBV12-4	TRBJ1-4	CASNLRGSRNEKLFF
TRBV5-1	TRBJ2-2	CASRGLAAPGELFF
TRBV2	TRBJ1-5	CASSYRTGTGNQPQHF
TRBV30	TRBJ2-2	CAGDFNTGELFF
TRBV7-9	TRBJ2-1	CASSLGAGAGNEQFF
TRBV3-1	TRBJ2-1	CANSQVGTGVNEQFF
TRBV4-2	TRBJ2-3	CASSQVGRKGQADTQYF
TRBV27	TRBJ2-6	CASSGTGDYSGANVLTF
TRBV29-1	TRBJ2-1	CSVDRGTSGDISYNEQFF
TRBV24-1	TRBJ2-3	CATSDRGTSGSSTDTQYF
TRBV7-7	TRBJ1-1	CASSLRYGAEAFF
TRBV5-6	TRBJ2-2	CASSPMGVTNTGELFF
TRBV6-1	TRBJ1-6	CASNPQESSYNSPLHF
TRBV12-3/TRBV12-4	TRBJ2-1	CASSGDRPYNEQFF
TRBV4-1	TRBJ1-2	CASSQGTLQDGYTF
TRBV29-1	TRBJ2-7	CSVGRKRCSYEQYF
TRBV29-1	TRBJ2-2	CSVGPWVAGNTGELFF
TRBV7-9	TRBJ2-7	CAGSLSLGLSGDKQYF
TRBV12-3/TRBV12-4	TRBJ2-7	CASSVTGTVGDEQYF
TRBV20-1	TRBJ1-5	CSATTTGRGPHF